These T cell receptor beta chains were read from a single sample in a study of response to subunit inactivated influenza vaccine. TCRdb re-called the RT-PCR reads with MiXCR, one entry per CDR3 protein. The table shows 650,000 or so distinct CDR3 sequences, with 14% occurring only once. The sequences come from PBMCs from blood, collected 14 days before vaccination. The receptors were sampled from a man in his fifties who received an inactivated influenza vaccine. Both conserved end residues are part of each CDR3. Each record gives: clone size, J gene, V gene, D gene, CDR3 DNA, CDR3 protein. The D gene is left open where the match is weak. Size values are once, few and many counts, or a class for expanded clones, and some rows have none.

clone_size: few; j_call: TRBJ2-1; v_call: TRBV20-1; d_call: -; cdr3_nt: TGCAGTGCTAGTCGTGGGGGCGGCTACAATGAGCAGTTCTTC; cdr3_aa: CSASRGGGYNEQFF
clone_size: few; j_call: TRBJ1-3; v_call: TRBV7-2; d_call: -; cdr3_nt: TGTGCCAGCAGCTTACTTCTTCGTGACACCATATATTTT; cdr3_aa: CASSLLLRDTIYF
clone_size: -; j_call: TRBJ1-2; v_call: TRBV3-1; d_call: TRBD1; cdr3_nt: TGTGCCAGCAGCAAGAGCCAAACAGGGGGCGCGGAGGGCTACACCTTC; cdr3_aa: CASSKSQTGGAEGYTF
clone_size: -; j_call: TRBJ2-7; v_call: TRBV20-1; d_call: -; cdr3_nt: TGCAGTGCTAATTTTCTGGGGGTCTACGAGCAGTACTTC; cdr3_aa: CSANFLGVYEQYF
clone_size: few; j_call: TRBJ2-7; v_call: TRBV6-5; d_call: -; cdr3_nt: TGTGCCAGCAGTTACGGGTACGGGAACGAGCAGTACTTC; cdr3_aa: CASSYGYGNEQYF
clone_size: few; j_call: TRBJ2-1; v_call: TRBV20-1; d_call: -; cdr3_nt: TGCAGTGCTAGTTTCCATGAGCAGTTCTTC; cdr3_aa: CSASFHEQFF
clone_size: -; j_call: TRBJ2-5; v_call: TRBV15; d_call: -; cdr3_nt: TGTGCCACCAGCAAGCGAACACGGGGGCAAGAGACCCAGTACTTC; cdr3_aa: CATSKRTRGQETQYF
clone_size: many; j_call: TRBJ2-7; v_call: TRBV20-1; d_call: TRBD1; cdr3_nt: TGCAGTGCAAGTCGACAGGGCGTATCCTCCTACGAGCAGTACTTC; cdr3_aa: CSASRQGVSSYEQYF
clone_size: -; j_call: TRBJ2-2; v_call: TRBV11-2; d_call: -; cdr3_nt: TGTGCCAGCAGCTTAGTCCCCCGACAGCCGTTCAACGCCGGGGAGCTGTTTTTT; cdr3_aa: CASSLVPRQPFNAGELFF
clone_size: few; j_call: TRBJ2-3; v_call: TRBV27; d_call: TRBD2; cdr3_nt: TGTGCCAGCAGTTTATTCCTGACTAGCGGAGGGGGGGCAGATACGCAGTATTTT; cdr3_aa: CASSLFLTSGGGADTQYF
clone_size: few; j_call: TRBJ2-3; v_call: TRBV27; d_call: -; cdr3_nt: TGTGCCAGCAGTTCAAGGAAGGAGAGGAGCTCAGATACGCAGTATTTT; cdr3_aa: CASSSRKERSSDTQYF
clone_size: few; j_call: TRBJ2-1; v_call: TRBV7-2; d_call: TRBD2; cdr3_nt: TGTGCCAGCAGCTTAGGACTAGCGGCCCTTAATGAGCAGTTCTTC; cdr3_aa: CASSLGLAALNEQFF
clone_size: -; j_call: TRBJ1-6; v_call: TRBV6-1; d_call: TRBD1; cdr3_nt: TGTGCCAGCAGTCCCGCCCACGGCACAGGGGGATCACCCCTCCACTTT; cdr3_aa: CASSPAHGTGGSPLHF
clone_size: -; j_call: TRBJ2-7; v_call: TRBV19; d_call: TRBD1; cdr3_nt: TGTGCCAGTAGTCCGACAGGGACCTCCTACGAGCAGTACTTC; cdr3_aa: CASSPTGTSYEQYF
clone_size: few; j_call: TRBJ2-5; v_call: TRBV11-2; d_call: -; cdr3_nt: TGTGCCAGCAGCCTCCAGAGAGAGACCCAGTACTTC; cdr3_aa: CASSLQRETQYF
clone_size: -; j_call: TRBJ1-5; v_call: TRBV28; d_call: TRBD1; cdr3_nt: TGTGCCACCGGGACAGGGATGGGCAATCAGCCCCAGCATTTT; cdr3_aa: CATGTGMGNQPQHF
clone_size: few; j_call: TRBJ1-2; v_call: TRBV28; d_call: -; cdr3_nt: TGTGCCAGCAGTTCCTCGCCGGGGAACTATGGCTACACCTTC; cdr3_aa: CASSSSPGNYGYTF